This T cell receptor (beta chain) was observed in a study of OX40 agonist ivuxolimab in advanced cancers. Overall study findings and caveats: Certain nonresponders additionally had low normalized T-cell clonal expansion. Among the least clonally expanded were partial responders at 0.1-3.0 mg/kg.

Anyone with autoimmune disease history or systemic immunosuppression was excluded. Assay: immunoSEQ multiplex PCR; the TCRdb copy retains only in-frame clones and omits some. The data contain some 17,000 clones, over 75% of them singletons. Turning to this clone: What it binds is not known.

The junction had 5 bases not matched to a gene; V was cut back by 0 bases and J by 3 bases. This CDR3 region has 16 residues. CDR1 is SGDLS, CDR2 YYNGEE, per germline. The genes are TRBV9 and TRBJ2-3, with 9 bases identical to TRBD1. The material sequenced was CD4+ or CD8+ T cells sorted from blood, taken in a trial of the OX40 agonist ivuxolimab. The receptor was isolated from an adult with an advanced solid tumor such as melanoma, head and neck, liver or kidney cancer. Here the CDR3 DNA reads TGTGCCAGCAGCGTAGAGGGACAGGGTAATACAGATACGCAGTATTTT. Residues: CASSVEGQGNTDTQYF.